These 2 T cell receptor beta chains were all obtained from the same sample, sequenced in a study of identical twins. TCRdb re-analysed the 5' RACE reads in MiXCR, keeping a single row per CDR3 protein. Of roughly 720,000 distinct CDR3 sequences in the sample, 18% were seen once. This sample was shared with a second study, whose subject was T cells expressing NK-cell markers.

The sample taken for sequencing was PBMCs. The receptors were gathered from a woman younger than 35 in good health.

The J gene is TRBJ2-1, the V gene TRBV5-4; maybe TRBD2 (6 bases). The ends were cut back, 4 bases at V and 5 bases at J, with 10 bases in the middle. Germline CDR1 reads SGHNT; CDR2 reads YYREEE (reference sequence). This CDR3 spans 13 amino acids. This CDR3 is CASSPGLHNEQFF. In nucleotides, the CDR3 is TGTGCCAGCAGCCCGGGACTCCACAATGAGCAGTTCTTC.

J is TRBJ1-4 and V is TRBV20-1; tentative D call: TRBD1 (6 bases). The V gene lost 5 bases and the J gene lost 7 bases, with 17 bases spanning the gap. The CDR3 covers 14 residues. Germline V lookup: CDR1 DFQATT, CDR2 SNEGSKA (reference sequence). The CDR3 spells CSARGSTGIEKLFF. The CDR3 DNA sequence: TGCAGTGCTCGAGGCTCTACAGGGATTGAAAAACTGTTTTTT.